The clone carrying this T cell receptor (beta chain) turned up a few times. One end of the junction is discordant with germline, which a read error may explain. TCRdb re-called the 5' RACE reads with MiXCR, one entry per CDR3 protein. The sample lists approximately 260,000 distinct CDR3 sequences; more than 15% were seen once. The record originates from a study of CD8 T cells in ankylosing spondylitis. The sample taken for sequencing was blood, either unsorted or a sorted T cell fraction (not recorded which). The sequence derives from a male donor with ankylosing spondylitis or in good health (not recorded which).

CDR3 sequence (DNA): TGTGCTAGCAGTACGGGACAGGGGGCTTACGAGCAGTACTTC. Translating it yields CASSTGQGAYEQYF. The chain links TRBV7-7 to TRBJ2-7; 12 bases agree with TRBD1. CDR3 length: 14 residues. Germline CDR1 reads SSHAT; CDR2 reads FNYEAQ (reference sequence).